Shown below are 11 T cell receptor beta chains from a single sample sequenced in a study of OX40 agonist ivuxolimab in advanced cancers. Clones were sequenced by immunoSEQ multiplex PCR, and TCRdb holds only the in-frame ones, with some missing. This sample has 55,000 to 70,000 clones, with over 70% found just once. Sequenced here: CD4+ or CD8+ T cells sorted from blood, sampled in a trial of the OX40 agonist ivuxolimab. All receptors come from an adult with an advanced solid tumor such as melanoma, head and neck, liver or kidney cancer.

The V call is TRBV7-8, the J call TRBJ2-1; TRBD2 aligns across 8 bases. Germline CDR1 and CDR2: SGHVS and FQNEAQ. This CDR3 is built from 16 residues. The V segment lost 4 bases and the J segment 2 bases; nucleotides outside the gene matches: 7. CDR3 region: CASSSLAGRTYNEQFF. CDR3 in DNA: TGTGCCAGCAGCTCGTTAGCGGGAAGGACCTACAATGAGCAGTTCTTC.

This sequence joins TRBV6-5 and TRBJ1-3; no firm D call. This CDR3 has 13 amino acids. V lost 8 bases and J lost 0, with 8 bases in between. Germline assignment: CDR1 MNHEY and CDR2 SVGAGI. The DNA of the CDR3 is TGTGCCAGCGGGCGGAGCTCTGGAAACACCATATATTTT. It translates to CASGRSSGNTIYF.

The V call is TRBV5-4, the J call TRBJ2-7, with a weak D call TRBD1 (6 bases). Germline CDR1 is SGHNT and CDR2 is YYREEE (reference sequence). Trimming shortened V by 5 bases and J by 1 base, and 13 bases separated the two germline ends. The CDR3 consists of 14 residues. CDR3 in DNA: TGTGCCAGCAGTTCGTACAGGGATTCCTACGAGCAGTACTTC. This encodes CASSSYRDSYEQYF.

V gene TRBV2 combines with J gene TRBJ2-3, with D unclear. Germline CDR1 is SNHLY and CDR2 is FYNNEI. V lost 5 bases and J lost 3, with 6 bases in between. The CDR3 has 12 amino acids. The CDR3 nucleotides read TGTGCCAGCAGTTACTCGACAGATACGCAGTATTTT. Translating it yields CASSYSTDTQYF.

This rearrangement joins TRBV19 to TRBJ1-5, with D maybe TRBD1 (5 bases). This CDR3 has 15 residues. V lost 6 bases and J lost 5, with 17 bases in between. Germline V gene data show CDR1 as LNHDA and CDR2 as SQIVND (reference sequence). In DNA, the CDR3 is TGTGCCAGTAGCACCGGGACTAGGATGCATCAGCCCCAGCATTTT. Its translation is CASSTGTRMHQPQHF.

This clone was picked up a small number of times. The V call is TRBV6-6, the J call TRBJ2-1; 11 bases line up with TRBD1. Germline V lookup: CDR1 MNHNY, CDR2 SVGAGI (reference sequence). The CDR3 is 13 residues long. The V segment lost 8 bases and the J segment 6 bases; nucleotides outside the gene matches: 3. The CDR3 DNA is TGTGCCAGCCGAGGGACAGGGGGCAATGAGCAGTTCTTC. Translating it yields CASRGTGGNEQFF.

This clone was recorded once. The chain couples TRBV9 to TRBJ2-2, with TRBD2 matching 8 bases. The CDR3 contains 14 residues. CDR1 is SGDLS, CDR2 YYNGEE, per germline. Losses at the gene ends were 3 bases for V and 7 bases for J; bases not matched to a gene: 5. The CDR3 sequence is CASSEGLVVGELFF. Written as DNA, the CDR3 is TGTGCCAGCAGCGAGGGACTAGTTGTCGGGGAGCTGTTTTTT.

V and J are TRBV19 and TRBJ1-3; D is undetermined. CDR1 is LNHDA and CDR2 is SQIVND in the germline V gene (reference sequence). The CDR3 length is 16 residues. With 3 bases removed from V and 0 bases from J, the gap between germline ends came to 12 bases. The CDR3 spells CASSMASYFSGNTIYF. In DNA form, the CDR3 reads TGTGCCAGTAGTATGGCCAGCTACTTCTCTGGAAACACCATATATTTT. The whole variable domain, remainder taken from reference TRBV19 and TRBJ1-3, is DGGITQSPKYLFRKEGQNVTLSCEQNLNHDAMYWYRQDPGQGLRLIYYSQIVNDFQKGDIAEGYSVSREKKESFPLTVTSAQKNPTAFYLCASSMASYFSGNTIYFGEGSWLTVV.

The chain joins TRBV6-6 to TRBJ2-7, with 14 nucleotides matching TRBD2. The CDR3 is 15 amino acids. Losses at the gene ends were 6 bases for V and 2 bases for J; bases not matched to a gene: 3. Germline V gene sequence: CDR1 MNHNY, CDR2 SVGAGI (reference sequence). In DNA form, the CDR3 reads TGTGCCAGCAGGGTGACTAGCGGGAGGGCCTACGAGCAGTACTTC. Translation gives CASRVTSGRAYEQYF.

The chain employs TRBV30 and TRBJ2-1; TRBD1 agrees at 8 bases. After removal of 3 bases from V and 0 bases from J, the junction contained 7 bases not matched to a gene. CDR3 length: 16 amino acids. Germline lookup yields CDR1 GTSNPN and CDR2 SVGIG (reference sequence). CDR3 sequence reads: CAWSASGTGSYNEQFF. The CDR3 nucleotides are TGTGCCTGGAGCGCGTCCGGGACAGGCTCCTACAATGAGCAGTTCTTC.

This clone was detected only a few times. V gene TRBV14 combines with J gene TRBJ2-4, with 13 bases that match TRBD2. CDR1 and CDR2 (germline): SGHDN, FVKESK. CDR3 size: 17 residues. With V trimmed by 4 bases and J by 2 bases, 5 bases remained unmatched. The CDR3 coding sequence is TGTGCCAGCAGCCTTAGACTAGCGGGAGGAACCAAAAACATTCAGTACTTC. This sequence encodes CASSLRLAGGTKNIQYF. Using reference TRBV14 and TRBJ2-4 for the parts outside the CDR3, the full variable domain is EAGVTQFPSHSVIEKGQTVTLRCDPISGHDNLYWYRRVMGKEIKFLLHFVKESKQDESGMPNNRFLAERTGGTYSTLKVQPAELEDSGVYFCASSLRLAGGTKNIQYFGAGTRLSVL.